The 10 T cell receptor beta chains below all came from one sample that was sequenced in a study of cytomegalovirus exposure and HLA in healthy donors. Clones were sequenced by immunoSEQ multiplex PCR, and TCRdb holds only the in-frame ones, with some missing. The sample contains about 150,000 clones, around 84% of which appear only once. The sample taken for sequencing was PBMCs. These receptor sequences come from a human donor in good health.

The rearrangement uses TRBV27 and TRBJ2-1; no reliable D call. CDR3 length: 14 amino acids. Germline V gene data show CDR1 as MNHEY and CDR2 as SMNVEV (reference sequence). V was pared by 3 bases and J by 4 bases, with 10 bases between. This chain's CDR3 is CASSFTAPYNEQFF. DNA of the CDR3: TGTGCCAGCAGTTTTACAGCCCCTTACAATGAGCAGTTCTTC.

This clone was observed once. V is TRBV28 and J is TRBJ1-1, with unresolved D. Germline V gives CDR1 MDHEN, CDR2 SYDVKM. The CDR3 length is 14 residues. V lost 0 bases and J lost 1, with 6 bases in between. The CDR3 loop reads CASSLWVRNTEAFF. CDR3 in DNA: TGTGCCAGCAGTTTATGGGTTAGGAACACTGAAGCTTTCTTT.

V gene TRBV29-1 combines with J gene TRBJ1-1, with D possibly matching TRBD1 (6 bases). Trimming cost V 6 bases and J 3 bases, with 17 bases left between them. CDR1 and CDR2 from the germline V gene are SQVTM and ANQGSEA. The CDR3 consists of 14 residues. The CDR3 DNA reads as TGCAGCGTGAGAACCGGGACACTCCACACTGAAGCTTTCTTT. The encoded protein is CSVRTGTLHTEAFF. Looking up the rest from reference TRBV29-1 and TRBJ1-1 gives the full variable domain: SAVISQKPSRDICQRGTSLTIQCQVDSQVTMMFWYRQQPGQSLTLIATANQGSEATYESGFVIDKFPISRPNLTFSTLTVSNMSPEDSSIYLCSVRTGTLHTEAFFGQGTRLTVV.

This clone was seen just once. The genes are TRBV4-1 and TRBJ1-5; TRBD1 aligns across 8 bases. Germline V gene lookup returns CDR1 MGHRA and CDR2 YSYEKL. J was trimmed by 2 bases and V by 4 bases; bases with no gene match: 7. This CDR3 region has 16 residues. This CDR3 is CASSPNRGSGNQPQHF. CDR3 coding DNA: TGCGCCAGCAGCCCCAACAGGGGGAGTGGCAATCAGCCCCAGCATTTT.

This sequence joins TRBV19 and TRBJ1-1, with 8 bases identical to TRBD1. The trim removed 10 bases at V and 3 bases at J, leaving 13 bases unmatched. The CDR3 loop spans 15 amino acids. Germline V gives CDR1 LNHDA, CDR2 SQIVND (reference sequence). As DNA, the CDR3 is TGTGCCACCCAGGGGGCAGGTGGTAAGGACACTGAAGCTTTCTTT. Amino acid sequence: CATQGAGGKDTEAFF.

The CDR3: CASSLTAHSQGDYGYTF. CDR3 nucleotide sequence: TGTGCCAGCAGCTTAACGGCCCACTCACAGGGTGATTATGGCTACACCTTC. The genes are TRBV7-3 and TRBJ1-2; D possibly corresponds to TRBD1 (6 bases). Germline V gives CDR1 SGHTA, CDR2 FQGTGA. With 0 bases removed from V and 5 bases from J, the gap between germline ends came to 19 bases. The CDR3 is 17 amino acids. Together with reference TRBV7-3 and TRBJ1-2, the CDR3 gives the full variable domain: GAGVSQTPSNKVTEKGKYVELRCDPISGHTALYWYRQSLGQGPEFLIYFQGTGAADDSGLPNDRFFAVRPEGSVSTLKIQRTERGDSAVYLCASSLTAHSQGDYGYTFGSGTRLTVV.

The chain has TRBV7-9 and TRBJ1-6, with 9 nucleotides matching TRBD1. V lost 5 bases and J lost 7; bases outside the gene matches: 3. The CDR3 length is 14 residues. Per the germline V gene, CDR1 is SEHNR and CDR2 is FQNEAQ (reference sequence). The CDR3 is CASSLQGANSPLHF. DNA for the CDR3: TGTGCCAGCAGCCTACAGGGGGCAAATTCACCCCTCCACTTT.

The gene calls are TRBV5-6 and TRBJ2-7; the match to TRBD2 covers 7 bases. This CDR3 is 14 amino acids long. CDR1 SGHDT and CDR2 YYEEEE come from the germline V gene. With V trimmed by 5 bases and J by 3 bases, 8 bases remained unmatched. The CDR3 region has the DNA TGTGCCAGCAGGGGGCGGGGGAGAAGCTACGAGCAGTACTTC. It encodes CASRGRGRSYEQYF.

V gene TRBV7-8 combines with J gene TRBJ1-1, with 10 bases identical to TRBD1. Germline CDR1 and CDR2: SGHVS and FQNEAQ. The CDR3 length is 15 residues. With 6 bases clipped from V and 4 bases from J, the junction kept 8 bases outside the gene matches. The CDR3 coding sequence is TGTGCCAGCAGGCGGGACAGGGGAGGTGTCACTGAAGCTTTCTTT. Residues: CASRRDRGGVTEAFF.

The CDR3 region is CASSRLAGESTGELFF. The CDR3 bases are TGTGCCAGCAGCCGCCTAGCGGGAGAAAGCACCGGGGAGCTGTTTTTT. The chain has TRBV9 and TRBJ2-2, with 10 bases identical to TRBD2. Germline lookup yields CDR1 SGDLS and CDR2 YYNGEE. The CDR3 has 16 residues. V was clipped by 4 bases and J by 4 bases; unmatched bases: 7.